This T cell receptor beta chain was observed in a study of shared clonotypes between healthy human individuals. Study-wide results and limits: Enrolling few donors narrowed the genetic and exposure-history diversity that was represented.

This CDR3 contains 15 residues. Germline V CDR1 and CDR2: LGHNA, YSLEER. V was cut by 1 base and J by 1 base, with 7 bases left in between. Of note for this clone: No antigen is known for it.

Some clones are missing from TCRdb's copy, which holds only in-frame ones; the method was immunoSEQ multiplex PCR. The sample comprises about 680,000 clones, about 90% of which are singletons, and 24% rests with the top ten. The naive CD8 subset, CD45RO-negative cells positively selected for CCR7, excluded terminally differentiated effector memory CD45RA+ cells. Sequencing was performed on naive CD8+ T cells sorted from blood. The chain carries TRBV4-3 and TRBJ1-4, with unresolved D. This sequence was found in a man aged 30 to 45 in good health. Written as DNA, the CDR3 is TGCGCCAGCAGCCAAGTTCTGGGAACTAATGAAAAACTGTTTTTT. Its translation is CASSQVLGTNEKLFF.